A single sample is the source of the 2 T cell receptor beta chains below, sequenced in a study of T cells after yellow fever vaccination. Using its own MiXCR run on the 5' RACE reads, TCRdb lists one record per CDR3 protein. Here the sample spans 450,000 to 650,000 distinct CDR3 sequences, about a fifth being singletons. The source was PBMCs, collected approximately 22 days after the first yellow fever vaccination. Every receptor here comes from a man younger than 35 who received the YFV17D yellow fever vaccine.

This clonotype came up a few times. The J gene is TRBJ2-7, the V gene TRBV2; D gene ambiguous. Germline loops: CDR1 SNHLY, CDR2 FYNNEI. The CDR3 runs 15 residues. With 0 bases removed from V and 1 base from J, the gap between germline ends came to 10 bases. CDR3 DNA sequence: TGTGCCAGCAGTGAAGCGCTAGACTGGTCCTACGAGCAGTACGTC. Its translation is CASSEALDWSYEQYV.

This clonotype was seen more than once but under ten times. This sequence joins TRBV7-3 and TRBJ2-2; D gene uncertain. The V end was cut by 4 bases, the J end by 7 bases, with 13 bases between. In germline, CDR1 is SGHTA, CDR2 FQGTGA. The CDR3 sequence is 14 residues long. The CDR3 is CASSSSTADGELFF. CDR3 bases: TGTGCCAGCAGCTCCTCCACGGCGGACGGGGAGCTGTTTTTT.